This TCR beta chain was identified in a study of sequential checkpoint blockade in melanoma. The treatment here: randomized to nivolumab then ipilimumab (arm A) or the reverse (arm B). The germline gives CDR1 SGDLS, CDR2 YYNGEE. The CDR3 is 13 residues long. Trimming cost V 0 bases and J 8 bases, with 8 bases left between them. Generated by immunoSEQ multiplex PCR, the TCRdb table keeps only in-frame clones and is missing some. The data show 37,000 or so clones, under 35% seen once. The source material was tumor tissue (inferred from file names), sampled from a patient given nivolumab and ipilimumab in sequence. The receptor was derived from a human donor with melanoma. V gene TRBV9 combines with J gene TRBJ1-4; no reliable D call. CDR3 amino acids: CASSVEDGEKLFF. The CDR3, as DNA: TGTGCCAGCAGCGTAGAAGACGGGGAAAAACTGTTTTTT.